The 10 T cell receptor beta chains listed next were all sequenced from one sample in a study of long-term antiretroviral therapy in people with HIV. Running of the v3.0 immunoSEQ assay took place at survey level. TCRdb's table, derived via immunoSEQ multiplex PCR, lists solely in-frame clones and lacks some. The sample yields about 32,000 clones, around 97% seen once. The sequenced sample was unsorted PBMCs, obtained 7.6 years after starting antiretroviral therapy. The source is a man younger than 45 with HIV.

This chain connects TRBV7-9 to TRBJ1-1; tentative D call: TRBD1 (5 bases). V lost 5 bases, J lost 5 bases, and 18 bases lay in between. Looked up from germline, CDR1 is SEHNR and CDR2 is FQNEAQ (reference sequence). The CDR3 runs to 15 residues. CDR3 nucleotide sequence: TGTGCCAGCAGCCCCGGGGCCATGGGGTGGACTGAAGCTTTCTTT. Its protein product is CASSPGAMGWTEAFF.

The rearrangement uses TRBV6-5 and TRBJ2-7, with D perhaps being TRBD1 or TRBD2 (5 bases each). CDR1 and CDR2 from the germline V gene are MNHEY and SVGAGI. This CDR3 has 15 residues. Trimming stripped 1 base from V and 5 bases from J, with 15 bases between. The CDR3 DNA follows: TGTGCCAGCAGTTACTGGGGGTCGGGTGGGGACGAGCAGTACTTC. Translating it yields CASSYWGSGGDEQYF.

The chain recombines TRBV6-5 with TRBJ1-1; no firm D call. Deletions cut 8 bases from V and 2 bases from J, with 9 bases between. The CDR3 runs 12 residues. Looked up from germline, CDR1 is MNHEY and CDR2 is SVGAGI. CDR3 protein: CASRQSNTEAFF. In DNA, the CDR3 is TGTGCCAGCCGGCAGTCCAACACTGAAGCTTTCTTT.

The genes are TRBV5-4 and TRBJ1-6, with TRBD1 as a possible D gene (6 bases). This CDR3 is 14 amino acids long. V gave up 6 bases and J gave up 9 bases, with 16 bases separating them. Germline values: CDR1 SGHNT, CDR2 YYREEE (reference sequence). The CDR3: CASTTWGGISPLHF. DNA for the CDR3: TGTGCCAGCACCACCTGGGGGGGCATTTCACCCCTCCACTTT. Looking up the rest from reference TRBV5-4 and TRBJ1-6 gives the full variable domain: ETGVTQSPTHLIKTRGQQVTLRCSSQSGHNTVSWYQQALGQGPQFIFQYYREEENGRGNFPPRFSGLQFPNYSSELNVNALELDDSALYLCASTTWGGISPLHFGNGTRLTVT.

V gene TRBV9 combines with J gene TRBJ2-4, with D possibly TRBD2 on 6 matching bases. The CDR3 has 15 residues. Germline V gene data show CDR1 as SGDLS and CDR2 as YYNGEE. The ends were cut back, 0 bases at V and 7 bases at J, with 14 bases in the middle. Here the CDR3 reads CASSVDGGSKNIQYF. In DNA form, the CDR3 reads TGTGCCAGCAGCGTAGATGGAGGGTCTAAGAACATTCAGTACTTC. Full variable domain (missing parts from reference TRBV9 and TRBJ2-4): DSGVTQTPKHLITATGQRVTLRCSPRSGDLSVYWYQQSLDQGLQFLIQYYNGEERAKGNILERFSAQQFPDLHSELNLSSLELGDSALYFCASSVDGGSKNIQYFGAGTRLSVL.

The DNA of the CDR3 is TGTGCCAGCGGGGGGGGACAGGCCGACGAGCAGTACTTC. This encodes CASGGGQADEQYF. The chain uses TRBV5-4 and TRBJ2-7, with a tentative D call TRBD1 (8 bases). Trimming pared 7 bases from V and 5 bases from J, leaving 16 bases between. CDR1 SGHNT and CDR2 YYREEE come from the germline V gene (reference sequence). CDR3 length: 13 residues.

The gene calls are TRBV5-4 and TRBJ2-3, with 7 nucleotides matching TRBD1. The V gene end was trimmed by 0 bases and the J gene end by 3 bases; junction bases not matched to a gene: 1. Per the germline V gene, CDR1 is SGHNT and CDR2 is YYREEE (reference sequence). This CDR3 comprises 14 residues. The CDR3 region is CASSLGTGTDTQYF. CDR3 in DNA: TGTGCCAGCAGCTTGGGGACAGGAACAGATACGCAGTATTTT.

The chain employs TRBV4-3 and TRBJ1-1; unclear D gene. This CDR3 contains 14 residues. Trimming left V 0 bases short and J 0 bases short, with 5 bases between. Per the germline V gene, CDR1 is LGHNA and CDR2 is YSLEER. The CDR3 reads CASSQEGMNTEAFF. CDR3 DNA sequence: TGCGCCAGCAGCCAAGAGGGAATGAACACTGAAGCTTTCTTT.

The chain is built from TRBV25-1 and TRBJ1-1, with D unresolved. Germline CDR1 MGHDK, CDR2 SYGVNS. The ends were cut back, 8 bases at V and 6 bases at J, with 7 bases in the middle. The CDR3 contains 10 residues. The CDR3: CASGRAEAFF. CDR3 nucleotide sequence: TGTGCCAGCGGGCGGGCTGAAGCTTTCTTT.

The chain's CDR3 is CASSVGGEPYEQYF. CDR3 nucleotide sequence: TGTGCCAGCAGCGTAGGGGGGGAACCCTACGAGCAGTACTTC. This sequence joins TRBV9 and TRBJ2-7; weak D call: TRBD2 (6 bases). The CDR3 covers 14 residues. The V gene lost 0 bases and the J gene lost 2 bases, with 9 bases spanning the gap. Germline CDR1 is SGDLS and CDR2 is YYNGEE.